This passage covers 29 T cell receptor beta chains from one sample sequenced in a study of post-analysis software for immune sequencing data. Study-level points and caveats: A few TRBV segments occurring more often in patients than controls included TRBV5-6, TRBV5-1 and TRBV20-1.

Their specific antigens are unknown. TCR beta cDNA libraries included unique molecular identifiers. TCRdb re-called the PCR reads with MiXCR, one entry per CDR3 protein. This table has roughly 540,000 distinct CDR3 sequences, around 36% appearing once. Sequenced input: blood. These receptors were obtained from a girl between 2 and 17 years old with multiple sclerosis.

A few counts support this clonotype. CDR3 amino acids: CASGGQRGTDTQYF. The CDR3 bases are TGTGCCAGCGGAGGACAGCGGGGCACAGATACGCAGTATTTT. The rearrangement uses TRBV6-5 and TRBJ2-3; D may match TRBD1 or TRBD2 (6 bases each). Germline V gene sequence: CDR1 MNHEY, CDR2 SVGAGI. V dropped 8 bases and J dropped 1 base, with 13 bases sitting between them. This CDR3 has 14 amino acids.

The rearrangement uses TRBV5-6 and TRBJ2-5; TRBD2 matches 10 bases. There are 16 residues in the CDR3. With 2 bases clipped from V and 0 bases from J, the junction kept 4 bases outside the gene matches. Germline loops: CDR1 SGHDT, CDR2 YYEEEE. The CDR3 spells CASSLEAGGYQETQYF. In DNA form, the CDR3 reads TGTGCCAGCAGCTTAGAAGCGGGGGGGTACCAAGAGACCCAGTACTTC.

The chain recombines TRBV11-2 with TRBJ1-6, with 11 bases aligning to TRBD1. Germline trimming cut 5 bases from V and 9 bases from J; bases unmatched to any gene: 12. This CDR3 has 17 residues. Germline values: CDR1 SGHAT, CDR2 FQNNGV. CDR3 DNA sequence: TGTGCCAGCAGCCACAGCGGGAGGGACAGGGGGGGTTCACCCCTCCACTTT. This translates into CASSHSGRDRGGSPLHF.

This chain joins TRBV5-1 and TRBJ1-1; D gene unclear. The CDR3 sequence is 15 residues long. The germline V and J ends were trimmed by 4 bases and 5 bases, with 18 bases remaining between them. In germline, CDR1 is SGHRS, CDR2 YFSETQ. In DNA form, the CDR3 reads TGCGCCAGCAGCATGGAAGTAGCAGTGGGGACTGAAGCTTTCTTT. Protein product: CASSMEVAVGTEAFF.

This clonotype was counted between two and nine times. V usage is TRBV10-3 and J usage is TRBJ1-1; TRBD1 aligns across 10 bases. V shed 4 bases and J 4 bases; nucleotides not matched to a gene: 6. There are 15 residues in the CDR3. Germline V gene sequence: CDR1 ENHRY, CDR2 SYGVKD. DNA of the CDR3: TGTGCCATCAGTGGGCCGGGACAGGGGACCACTGAAGCTTTCTTT. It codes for CAISGPGQGTTEAFF.

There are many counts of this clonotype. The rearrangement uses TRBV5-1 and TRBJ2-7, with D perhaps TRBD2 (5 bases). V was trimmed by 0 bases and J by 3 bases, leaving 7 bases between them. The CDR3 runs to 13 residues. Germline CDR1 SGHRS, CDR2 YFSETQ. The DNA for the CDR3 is TGCGCCAGCAGCTTGGGACGGGACTACGAGCAGTACTTC. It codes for CASSLGRDYEQYF.

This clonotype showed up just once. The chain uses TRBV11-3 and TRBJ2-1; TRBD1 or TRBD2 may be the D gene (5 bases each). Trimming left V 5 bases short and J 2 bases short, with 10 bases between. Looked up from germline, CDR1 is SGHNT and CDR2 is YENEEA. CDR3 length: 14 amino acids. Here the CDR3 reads CASSRGQAYNEQFF. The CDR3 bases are TGTGCCAGCAGCCGGGGCCAGGCCTACAATGAGCAGTTCTTC.

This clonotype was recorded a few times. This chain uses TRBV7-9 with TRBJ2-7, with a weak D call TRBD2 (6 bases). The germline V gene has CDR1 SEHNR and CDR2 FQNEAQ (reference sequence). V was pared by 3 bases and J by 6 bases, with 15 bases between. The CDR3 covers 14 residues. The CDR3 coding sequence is TGTGCCAGCAGCTTCGCGGGGTCCCCCCTCGAGCAGTACTTC. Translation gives CASSFAGSPLEQYF.

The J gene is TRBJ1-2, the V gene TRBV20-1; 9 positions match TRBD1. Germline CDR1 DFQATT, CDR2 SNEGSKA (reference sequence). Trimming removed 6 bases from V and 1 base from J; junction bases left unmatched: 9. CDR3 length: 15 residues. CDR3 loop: CSAITGGAYNYGYTF. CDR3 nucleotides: TGCAGTGCCATAACAGGGGGCGCCTATAACTATGGCTACACCTTC.

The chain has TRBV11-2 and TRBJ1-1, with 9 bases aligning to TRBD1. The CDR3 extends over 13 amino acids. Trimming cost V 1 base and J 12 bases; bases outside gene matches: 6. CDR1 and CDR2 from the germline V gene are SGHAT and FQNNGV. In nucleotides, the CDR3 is TGTGCCAGCAGCTTAGTGAGACAGGGGGAAACTTTCTTT. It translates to CASSLVRQGETFF. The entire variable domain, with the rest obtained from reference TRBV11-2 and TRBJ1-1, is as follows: EAGVAQSPRYKIIEKRQSVAFWCNPISGHATLYWYQQILGQGPKLLIQFQNNGVVDDSQLPKDRFSAERLKGVDSTLKIQPAKLEDSAVYLCASSLVRQGETFFGQGTRLTVV.

The CDR3 DNA is TGTGCCAGCAGCCAAGCCCCGAGCGATGAGCAGTTCTTC. This translates into CASSQAPSDEQFF. The V and J genes are TRBV3-1 and TRBJ2-1, with unresolved D. This CDR3 contains 13 residues. Germline CDR1 reads LGHDT; CDR2 reads YNNKEL (reference sequence). V was clipped by 1 base and J by 8 bases, with 9 bases between them.

The CDR3 bases are TGTGCCAGCAGCCAAGATTCAGGACTAGCAACAGATACGCAGTATTTT. Translated: CASSQDSGLATDTQYF. The chain uses TRBV14 and TRBJ2-3, with 8 bases identical to TRBD2. The CDR3 runs to 16 residues. Germline trimming cut 0 bases from V and 3 bases from J; bases unmatched to any gene: 5. CDR1 is SGHDN and CDR2 is FVKESK in the germline V gene.

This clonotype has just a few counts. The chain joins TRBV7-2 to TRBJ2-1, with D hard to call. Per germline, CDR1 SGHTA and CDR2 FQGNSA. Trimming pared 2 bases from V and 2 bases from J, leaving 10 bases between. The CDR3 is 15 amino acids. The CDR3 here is CASSLRGDAYNEQFF. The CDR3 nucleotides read TGTGCCAGCAGCTTACGCGGTGATGCCTACAATGAGCAGTTCTTC.

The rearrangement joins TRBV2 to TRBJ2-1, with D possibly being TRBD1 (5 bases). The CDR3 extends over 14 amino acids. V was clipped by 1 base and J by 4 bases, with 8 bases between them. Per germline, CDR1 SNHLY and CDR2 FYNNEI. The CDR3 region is CASSEGQLYNEQFF. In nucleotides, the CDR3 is TGTGCCAGCAGTGAAGGACAGTTATACAATGAGCAGTTCTTC.

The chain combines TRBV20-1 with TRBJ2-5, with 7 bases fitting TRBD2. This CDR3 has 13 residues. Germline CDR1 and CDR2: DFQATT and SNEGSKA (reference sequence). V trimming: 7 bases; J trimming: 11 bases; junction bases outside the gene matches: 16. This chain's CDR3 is CSGYWGGRDEQYF. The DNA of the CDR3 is TGCAGTGGCTACTGGGGGGGACGGGATGAGCAGTACTTC.

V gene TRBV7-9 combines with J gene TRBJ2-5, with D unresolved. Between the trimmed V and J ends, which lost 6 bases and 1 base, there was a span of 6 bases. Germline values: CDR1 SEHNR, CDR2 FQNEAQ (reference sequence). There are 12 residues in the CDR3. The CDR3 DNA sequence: TGTGCCAGCAGGTCTAGCCAAGAGACCCAGTACTTC. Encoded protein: CASRSSQETQYF. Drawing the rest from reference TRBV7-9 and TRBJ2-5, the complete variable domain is DTGVSQNPRHKITKRGQNVTFRCDPISEHNRLYWYRQTLGQGPEFLTYFQNEAQLEKSRLLSDRFSAERPKGSFSTLEIQRTEQGDSAMYLCASRSSQETQYFGPGTRLLVL.

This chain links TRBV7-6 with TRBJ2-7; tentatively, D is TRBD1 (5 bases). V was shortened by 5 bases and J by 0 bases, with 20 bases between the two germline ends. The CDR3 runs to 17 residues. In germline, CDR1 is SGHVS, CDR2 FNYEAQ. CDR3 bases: TGTGCCAGCAGCCTCGGGCAGGGATCAAAAAGCTCCTACGAGCAGTACTTC. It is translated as CASSLGQGSKSSYEQYF.

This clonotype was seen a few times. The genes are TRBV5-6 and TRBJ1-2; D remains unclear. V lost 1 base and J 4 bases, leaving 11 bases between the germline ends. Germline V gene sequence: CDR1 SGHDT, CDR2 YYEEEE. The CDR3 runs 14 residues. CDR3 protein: CASSLIRLPYGYTF. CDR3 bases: TGTGCCAGCAGCTTGATCAGGCTGCCCTATGGCTACACCTTC.

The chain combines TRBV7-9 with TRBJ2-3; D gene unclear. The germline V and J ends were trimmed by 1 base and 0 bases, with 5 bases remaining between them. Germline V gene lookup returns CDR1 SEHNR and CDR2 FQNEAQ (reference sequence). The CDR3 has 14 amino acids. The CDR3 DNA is TGTGCCAGCAGCTTAGGAAAGAGCACAGATACGCAGTATTTT. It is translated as CASSLGKSTDTQYF.

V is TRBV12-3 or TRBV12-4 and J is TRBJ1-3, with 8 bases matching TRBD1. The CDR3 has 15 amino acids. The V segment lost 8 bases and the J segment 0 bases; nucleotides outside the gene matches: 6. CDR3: CASGGQVPSGNTIYF. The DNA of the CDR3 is TGTGCCAGCGGGGGACAGGTCCCCTCTGGAAACACCATATATTTT.

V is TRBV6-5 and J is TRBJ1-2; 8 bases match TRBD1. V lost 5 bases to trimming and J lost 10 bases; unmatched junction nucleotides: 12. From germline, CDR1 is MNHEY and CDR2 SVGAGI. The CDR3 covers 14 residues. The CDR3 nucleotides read TGTGCCAGCAGTAAACAGGGGGTCATCCCCAACTACACCTTC. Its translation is CASSKQGVIPNYTF.

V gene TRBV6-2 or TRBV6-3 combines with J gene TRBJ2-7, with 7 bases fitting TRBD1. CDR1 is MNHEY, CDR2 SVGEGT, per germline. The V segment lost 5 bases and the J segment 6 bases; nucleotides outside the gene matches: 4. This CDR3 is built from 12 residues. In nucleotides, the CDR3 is TGTGCCAGCAGTCGGACAGGTATCGAGCAGTACTTC. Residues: CASSRTGIEQYF.

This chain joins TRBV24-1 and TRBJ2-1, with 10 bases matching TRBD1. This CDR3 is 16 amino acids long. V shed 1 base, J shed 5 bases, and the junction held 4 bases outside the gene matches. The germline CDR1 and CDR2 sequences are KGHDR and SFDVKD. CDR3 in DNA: TGTGCCACCAGTGATTTCGGGACAGGGGAAGACAATGAGCAGTTCTTC. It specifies CATSDFGTGEDNEQFF.

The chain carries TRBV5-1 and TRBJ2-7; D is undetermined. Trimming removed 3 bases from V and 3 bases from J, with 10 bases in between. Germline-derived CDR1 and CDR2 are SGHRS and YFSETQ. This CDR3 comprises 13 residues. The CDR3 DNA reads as TGCGCCAGCAGCTCGACCGAAGACTACGAGCAGTACTTC. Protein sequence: CASSSTEDYEQYF.

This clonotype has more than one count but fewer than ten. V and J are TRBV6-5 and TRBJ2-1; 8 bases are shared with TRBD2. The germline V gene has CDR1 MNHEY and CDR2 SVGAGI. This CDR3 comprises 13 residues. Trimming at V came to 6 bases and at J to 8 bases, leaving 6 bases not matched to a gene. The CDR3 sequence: CASSPLGGDEQFF. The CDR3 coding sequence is TGTGCCAGCAGCCCCCTCGGGGGGGATGAGCAGTTCTTC.

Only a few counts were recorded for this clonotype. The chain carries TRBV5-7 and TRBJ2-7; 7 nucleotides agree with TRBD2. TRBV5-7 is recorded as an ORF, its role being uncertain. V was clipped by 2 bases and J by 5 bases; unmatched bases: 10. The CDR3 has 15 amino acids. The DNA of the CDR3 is TGTGCCAGCAGCTTAGGAGAGCGGGGAAAAGACGAGCAGTACTTC. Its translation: CASSLGERGKDEQYF.

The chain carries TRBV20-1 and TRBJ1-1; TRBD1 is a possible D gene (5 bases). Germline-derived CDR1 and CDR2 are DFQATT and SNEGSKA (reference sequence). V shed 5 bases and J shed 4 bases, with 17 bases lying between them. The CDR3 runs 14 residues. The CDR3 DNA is TGCAGTGCTCCAAGGGGCGGCAGGACCACTGAAGCTTTCTTT. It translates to CSAPRGGRTTEAFF.

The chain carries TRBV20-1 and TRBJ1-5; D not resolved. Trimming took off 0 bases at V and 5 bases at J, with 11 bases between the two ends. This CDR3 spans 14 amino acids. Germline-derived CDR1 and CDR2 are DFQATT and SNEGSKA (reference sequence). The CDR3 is CSARDPAKDQPQHF. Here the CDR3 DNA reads TGCAGTGCTAGAGATCCCGCGAAAGATCAGCCCCAGCATTTT.

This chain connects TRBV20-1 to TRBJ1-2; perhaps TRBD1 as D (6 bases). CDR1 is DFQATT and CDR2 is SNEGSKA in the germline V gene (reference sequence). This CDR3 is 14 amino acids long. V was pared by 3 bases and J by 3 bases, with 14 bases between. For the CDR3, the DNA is TGCAGTGCTAGTTCTCGGGCAGGGGACTATGGCTACACCTTC. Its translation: CSASSRAGDYGYTF.